This TCR beta chain was sequenced in a study of sequential checkpoint blockade in melanoma. Background on the study: First-line arms were nivolumab then ipilimumab, or the reverse, randomized 1:1. Both treatment sequences were followed by maintenance nivolumab.

The sample's treatment: randomized to nivolumab then ipilimumab (arm A) or the reverse (arm B). Patients had received no earlier DNA-damaging chemotherapy. Sorted cells were live CD3+CD8+, lacking CD19 and CD56, from PBMCs. TCRdb's copy holds only in-frame clones and misses some; the assay was immunoSEQ multiplex PCR. The sample lists under 40,000 clones, roughly 90% occurring once. The CDR3 is 13 residues long. V was cut by 2 bases and J by 2 bases, with 7 bases left in between. Germline assignment: CDR1 SQVTM and CDR2 ANQGSEA. The sequences come from CD8+ T cells sorted from blood (inferred from file names), collected from a patient given nivolumab and ipilimumab in sequence. This receptor was taken from a human donor with melanoma. The chain combines TRBV29-1 with TRBJ2-1; D is possibly TRBD2 (5 bases). The CDR3 loop reads CSVELATYNEQFF. As DNA, the CDR3 is TGCAGCGTTGAACTAGCAACCTACAATGAGCAGTTCTTC.